This entry lists 9 T cell receptor beta chains sequenced from one sample in a study of T-cell memory formation after mild COVID-19. TCRdb recomputed calls from the 5' RACE reads with MiXCR, one row per CDR3 protein. The sample shows 120,000 or so distinct CDR3 sequences, approximately 6.3% of them seen only once. The sequenced sample was PBMCs or a T cell subset sorted from them (not recorded which). These receptor sequences come from an adult woman who had mild COVID-19 (a few samples of this study predate the infection). Cell type and time point are not known.

The gene calls are TRBV12-3 or TRBV12-4 and TRBJ1-2; D not resolved. V gave up 5 bases and J gave up 2 bases, with 9 bases separating them. The CDR3 loop spans 13 amino acids. CDR3 protein: CASSPQENYGYTF. For the CDR3, the DNA is TGTGCCAGCAGTCCCCAGGAAAACTATGGCTACACCTTC.

This clonotype has just a few counts. The rearrangement links TRBV9 to TRBJ1-6; tentatively, D is TRBD1 (5 bases). V was trimmed by 4 bases and J by 6 bases, leaving 17 bases between them. There are 16 residues in the CDR3. Per the germline V gene, CDR1 is SGDLS and CDR2 is YYNGEE. The CDR3, as DNA: TGTGCCAGCAGCCCTCCAGCTCAGGGAAGTAATTCACCCCTCCACTTT. Its protein is CASSPPAQGSNSPLHF.

This clonotype was recorded a few times. The chain is built from TRBV10-3 and TRBJ2-1, with D possibly matching TRBD2 (6 bases). Germline CDR1 reads ENHRY; CDR2 reads SYGVKD. This CDR3 is 18 amino acids long. V lost 4 bases, J lost 3 bases, and 22 bases lay in between. Written as DNA, the CDR3 is TGTGCCATCAGTGGATGGCTAGCGAGGGAAGGGGTCTACAATGAGCAGTTCTTC. Protein: CAISGWLAREGVYNEQFF.

This clonotype occurred a few times. The chain carries TRBV27 and TRBJ1-2, with 9 positions matching TRBD1. Trimming removed 5 bases from V and 8 bases from J; junction bases left unmatched: 6. The CDR3 is 13 residues long. Germline CDR1 reads MNHEY; CDR2 reads SMNVEV (reference sequence). The CDR3 coding sequence is TGTGCCAGCAGTAGGGACAGGGCTTTGGGCTACACCTTC. Translation: CASSRDRALGYTF.

The rearrangement uses TRBV7-2 and TRBJ2-1; 8 bases fit TRBD1. The CDR3 is 17 amino acids. The germline gives CDR1 SGHTA, CDR2 FQGNSA. V gave up 1 base and J gave up 2 bases; unmatched junction bases: 7. The CDR3 nucleotides read TGTGCCAGCAGCTTAGACTCGCAGGGGGCCACCTACAATGAGCAGTTCTTC. This sequence encodes CASSLDSQGATYNEQFF.

This clonotype was picked up a small number of times. The chain carries TRBV9 and TRBJ2-3, with a possible D match to TRBD2 (5 bases). Germline lookup yields CDR1 SGDLS and CDR2 YYNGEE. The V end was cut by 1 base, the J end by 4 bases, with 13 bases between. The CDR3 sequence is 15 residues long. The CDR3 DNA sequence: TGTGCCAGCAGCGTACTAGCTTCGGGCGCAGATACGCAGTATTTT. This gives the protein CASSVLASGADTQYF.

The chain is built from TRBV20-1 and TRBJ2-5; 12 bases line up with TRBD2. Per germline, CDR1 DFQATT and CDR2 SNEGSKA (reference sequence). This CDR3 has 15 residues. V lost 1 base, J lost 0 bases, and 0 bases stayed unmatched. For the CDR3, the DNA is TGCAGTGCTAGAGGGACTAGCGGGGACCAAGAGACCCAGTACTTC. Translated, it gives CSARGTSGDQETQYF.

This clonotype has more than one count but fewer than ten. V usage is TRBV11-1 and J usage is TRBJ2-1, with TRBD1 identical over 10 bases. Germline V lookup: CDR1 SGHAT, CDR2 FQDESV (reference sequence). This CDR3 has 16 amino acids. V lost 5 bases and J lost 4; bases outside the gene matches: 8. The CDR3 here is CASSRQGAGVYNEQFF. The CDR3 DNA reads as TGTGCCAGCAGCAGACAGGGGGCCGGGGTTTACAATGAGCAGTTCTTC.

This clonotype has a handful of counts. This chain uses TRBV20-1 with TRBJ2-1; TRBD2 aligns across 8 bases. Per germline, CDR1 DFQATT and CDR2 SNEGSKA (reference sequence). The CDR3 extends over 11 amino acids. After removal of 1 base from V and 12 bases from J, the junction contained 2 bases not matched to a gene. This chain's CDR3 is CSARGRGGQFF. DNA of the CDR3: TGCAGTGCTAGAGGACGGGGGGGGCAGTTCTTC.